Listed below are T cell receptor beta chains from one sample, sequenced in a study of T cell responses to AZD1222 COVID-19 vaccine. The table came from immunoSEQ multiplex PCR; TCRdb's copy has only in-frame clones and leaves some out. The data hold 97,000 or so clones, with 84% observed a single time. The source material was peripheral blood, sampled on day 0 of AZD1222 vaccination. Source of these receptors: an adult in good health. The CDR3 runs from the conserved cysteine through the conserved F or W. D genes are given only for firm matches. The size of a clone is reported for some rows only, either as once, few or many, or as a class for expanded clones.

-,14,TRBJ1-4,TRBV7-9,once,TGTGCCAGCAGCTTACTCACAGGAAGAGAAAAACTGTTTTTT,CASSLLTGREKLFF
-,14,TRBJ1-1,TRBV4-3,-,TGCGCCAGCAGCCAAGAGGGGGGGAACACTGAAGCTTTCTTT,CASSQEGGNTEAFF
TRBD1,14,TRBJ2-5,TRBV19,-,TGTGCCAGTACCCCGACAGGGGAGCGGGAGACCCAGTACTTC,CASTPTGERETQYF
TRBD1,17,TRBJ2-5,TRBV5-1,-,TGCGCCAGCAGCCTGCGGACAGGGGGCTTTGGCCAAGAGACCCAGTACTTC,CASSLRTGGFGQETQYF
-,15,TRBJ1-2,TRBV19,-,TGTGCCAGTAGTATAGAAGAGGGGATAGGCTATGGCTACACCTTC,CASSIEEGIGYGYTF
-,13,TRBJ2-1,TRBV19,once,TGTGCCAGTAGTAGGTCTCCGGACGGGGAGCAGTTCTTC,CASSRSPDGEQFF
-,11,TRBJ1-2,TRBV19,-,TGTGCCAGTAGGCTCTCCTATGGCTACACCTTC,CASRLSYGYTF
TRBD1,16,TRBJ1-1,TRBV5-4,-,TGTGCCAGCAGCCACCGACAGGGGGTCTTGGTCACTGAAGCTTTCTTT,CASSHRQGVLVTEAFF
TRBD1,15,TRBJ1-2,TRBV4-2,few,TGTGCCAGCAGCCAAGATTTGGACAGGACATATGGCTACACCTTC,CASSQDLDRTYGYTF
TRBD1,14,TRBJ1-1,TRBV28,-,TGTGCCAGCAGTCCGGACAGGGGTGACACTGAAGCTTTCTTT,CASSPDRGDTEAFF
-,15,TRBJ2-2,TRBV3-1/TRBV3-2,-,TGTGCCAGCACCCAATGGTCCGTGAACACCGGGGAGCTGTTTTTT,CASTQWSVNTGELFF
TRBD1,20,TRBJ2-6,TRBV4-2,-,TGTGCCAGCAGCCTCTCATTACTGGGGACAGGGGTAGCCGGGGCCAACGTCCTGACTTTC,CASSLSLLGTGVAGANVLTF
TRBD2,17,TRBJ2-3,TRBV9,-,TGTGCCAGCAGCGTAGGTTCACTAGCGGGAGGTCCAGATACGCAGTATTTT,CASSVGSLAGGPDTQYF
-,12,TRBJ2-3,TRBV29-1,-,TGCAGCGCTACAGGTGGTTTTGGTACGCAGTATTTT,CSATGGFGTQYF
TRBD2,15,TRBJ2-1,TRBV7-9,-,TGTGCCAGCAGGAATAGCGGGAGGGCGTACAATGAGCAGTTCTTC,CASRNSGRAYNEQFF
-,14,TRBJ2-3,TRBV7-2,-,TGTGCCAGCAACGACAGGACTAGCACAGATACGCAGTATTTT,CASNDRTSTDTQYF
-,14,TRBJ1-2,TRBV10-3,-,TGTGCCATCAGGACCAGCGGACCTAACTATGGCTACACCTTC,CAIRTSGPNYGYTF
-,15,TRBJ1-3,TRBV6-5,-,TGTGCCAGCAGACCCAGGGCCAGCTCTGGAAACACCATATATTTT,CASRPRASSGNTIYF
-,17,TRBJ1-3,TRBV11-3,-,TGTGCCAGCAGCTTCTCTTCCCAGGAAGCCTCTGGAAACACCATATATTTT,CASSFSSQEASGNTIYF
-,16,TRBJ2-2,TRBV9,-,TGTGCCAGCAGCCGAGCAGGGGGAGGTAACACCGGGGAGCTGTTTTTT,CASSRAGGGNTGELFF
-,18,TRBJ2-6,TRBV7-3,-,TGTGCCAGCAGCTTTGAACGAGACGCTTACAAAGTCGGGCACGTCCTGACTTTC,CASSFERDAYKVGHVLTF
-,15,TRBJ1-5,TRBV19,-,TGTGCCAGTAGCCCCGGCATGCTGGGGTCTCAGCCCCAGCATTTT,CASSPGMLGSQPQHF
-,14,TRBJ2-1,TRBV6-4,many,TGTGCCAGCAGCCTCGGGACGGGATACAATGAGCAGTTCTTC,CASSLGTGYNEQFF
-,14,TRBJ1-2,TRBV7-2,-,TGTGCCAGCAGCACTGGGCCCAGCAACTATGGCTACACCTTC,CASSTGPSNYGYTF
-,12,TRBJ1-6,TRBV12-3/TRBV12-4,-,TGTGCCAGCCGACTTGGGCGCTCACCCCTCCACTTT,CASRLGRSPLHF
TRBD1,13,TRBJ1-1,TRBV12-3/TRBV12-4,-,TGTGCCAGCACTCTACAGGGGGCGACTGAAGCTTTCTTT,CASTLQGATEAFF
-,16,TRBJ2-5,TRBV7-3,-,TGTGCCAGCAGCCACGACCGCCATCGGCCCGAACGGACCCAGTACTTC,CASSHDRHRPERTQYF
TRBD1,15,TRBJ2-7,TRBV5-1,-,TGCGCCAGCAGCTTGGATGGACAGGGGGCCTACGAGCAGTACTTC,CASSLDGQGAYEQYF
-,14,TRBJ1-4,TRBV27,-,TGTGCCAGCAGTTTAATGCCTCCGGGGGAAAAACTGTTTTTT,CASSLMPPGEKLFF
TRBD1,12,TRBJ1-2,TRBV29-1,-,TGCAGCGTTGAAAGACAGGGAATTGGCTACACCTTC,CSVERQGIGYTF
TRBD1,15,TRBJ1-1,TRBV28,once,TGTGCCAGCAGTTTCAGGGGGCGATGGAACACTGAAGCTTTCTTT,CASSFRGRWNTEAFF
-,12,TRBJ2-7,TRBV5-4,-,TGTGCCAGCAGCTTTGACACCTACGAGCAGTACTTC,CASSFDTYEQYF
-,14,TRBJ2-3,TRBV4-2,-,TGTGCCAGCAGCCAAGAACTAGTGGCAGATACGCAGTATTTT,CASSQELVADTQYF
TRBD1,15,TRBJ2-7,TRBV7-2,few,TGTGCCAGCAGCTATCCGCGACAGGGCCAGCGCGAGCAGTACTTC,CASSYPRQGQREQYF
TRBD1,14,TRBJ1-6,TRBV6-5,-,TGTGCCAGCACCGGGACAGGGGTTAATTCACCCCTCCACTTT,CASTGTGVNSPLHF
TRBD1,17,TRBJ1-5,TRBV28,-,TGTGCCAGCAGTTCTCCGGGACAGGGGAGGATAGGGCAGCCCCAGCATTTT,CASSSPGQGRIGQPQHF
-,13,TRBJ2-3,TRBV6-5,-,TGTGCCAGCACCCGGCCAGGCACAGATACGCAGTATTTT,CASTRPGTDTQYF
-,16,TRBJ1-1,TRBV5-6,-,TGTGCCAGCAGCCCCAGGGGAAGAGGGCGCGACACTGAAGCTTTCTTT,CASSPRGRGRDTEAFF
-,15,TRBJ2-1,TRBV27,-,TGTGCCAGCAGTTTATACCAGCAGGGCCCGAATGAGCAGTTCTTC,CASSLYQQGPNEQFF
TRBD1,20,TRBJ2-3,TRBV4-1,-,TGCGCCAGCAGCCAAGAATCCGGGACAGGGGGCGCGTACGGCACAGATACGCAGTATTTT,CASSQESGTGGAYGTDTQYF
TRBD1,16,TRBJ1-2,TRBV27,once,TGTGCCAGTAAACCTAGCAGGGGGGCGACGGTTTATGGCTACACCTTC,CASKPSRGATVYGYTF
-,12,TRBJ1-5,TRBV12-3/TRBV12-4,-,TGTGCCAGCAGTTTCCCTGGTAGGACCCAGCATTTT,CASSFPGRTQHF
-,13,TRBJ2-7,TRBV5-1,-,TGCGCCAGCAGCTTGGGGCATATAGGTGAGCAGTACTTC,CASSLGHIGEQYF
TRBD2,18,TRBJ2-3,TRBV6-1,few,TGTGCCAGCAGTGAAGACCTAGCGGGGGTACCTCTCACAGATACGCAGTATTTT,CASSEDLAGVPLTDTQYF
TRBD1,16,TRBJ1-2,TRBV5-4,-,TGTGCCAGCAGCTTGGTGCAGGGGGACCGAGGCTATGGCTACACCTTC,CASSLVQGDRGYGYTF
-,15,TRBJ2-3,TRBV18,-,TGTGCCAGCTCAACAGGGCTGAGTTCCGCAGATACGCAGTATTTT,CASSTGLSSADTQYF
-,14,TRBJ2-3,TRBV15,once,TGTGCCACCAGCATCCTATCGGGGGCGGATACGCAGTATTTT,CATSILSGADTQYF
-,16,TRBJ2-3,TRBV14,-,TGTGCCAGCAGCCACTTACAGAGAAACCCCACAGATACGCAGTATTTT,CASSHLQRNPTDTQYF
-,20,TRBJ2-3,TRBV5-1,-,TGCGCCAGCAGCTTGCCAAACACGAAAGGGGCGGGGATTGGCACAGATACGCAGTATTTT,CASSLPNTKGAGIGTDTQYF
TRBD2,18,TRBJ2-1,TRBV2,-,TGTGCCAGCAGTGAATGGCTTGTCCCCGCGGGGGTGACCTATGAGCAGTTCTTC,CASSEWLVPAGVTYEQFF
TRBD1,18,TRBJ1-5,TRBV14,-,TGTGCCAGCAGCCATTATGGCGACAGGGAGGGCAGCAATCAGCCCCAGCATTTT,CASSHYGDREGSNQPQHF